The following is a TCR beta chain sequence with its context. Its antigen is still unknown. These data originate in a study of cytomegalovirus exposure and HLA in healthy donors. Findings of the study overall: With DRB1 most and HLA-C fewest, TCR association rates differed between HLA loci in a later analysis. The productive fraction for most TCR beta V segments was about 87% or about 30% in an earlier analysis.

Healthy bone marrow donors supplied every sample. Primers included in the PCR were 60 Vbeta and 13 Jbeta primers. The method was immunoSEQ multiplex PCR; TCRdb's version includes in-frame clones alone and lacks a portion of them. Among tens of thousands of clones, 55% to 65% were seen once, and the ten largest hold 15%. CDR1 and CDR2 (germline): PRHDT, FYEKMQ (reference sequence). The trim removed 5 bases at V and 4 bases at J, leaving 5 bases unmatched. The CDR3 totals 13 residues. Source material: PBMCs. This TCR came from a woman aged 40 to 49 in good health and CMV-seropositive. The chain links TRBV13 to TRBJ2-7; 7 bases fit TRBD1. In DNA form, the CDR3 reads TGTGCCAGCAGCCCCCAGGGACAGTACGAGCAGTACTTC. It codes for CASSPQGQYEQYF.